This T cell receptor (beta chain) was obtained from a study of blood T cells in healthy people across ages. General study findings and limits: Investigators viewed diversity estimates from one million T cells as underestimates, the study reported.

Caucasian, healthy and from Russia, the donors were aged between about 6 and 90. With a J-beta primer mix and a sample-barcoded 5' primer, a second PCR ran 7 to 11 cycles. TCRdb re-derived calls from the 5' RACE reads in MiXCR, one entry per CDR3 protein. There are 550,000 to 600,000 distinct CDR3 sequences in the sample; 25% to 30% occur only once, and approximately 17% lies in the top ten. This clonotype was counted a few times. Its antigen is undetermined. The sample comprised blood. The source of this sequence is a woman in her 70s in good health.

CDR3 sequence (DNA): TGTGCCAGCTCTATAGTGTCCCCGTTCTTC. As protein: CASSIVSPFF. The chain recombines TRBV2 with TRBJ2-1; D ambiguous. Germline CDR1 is SNHLY and CDR2 is FYNNEI. Deletions cut 8 bases from V and 15 bases from J, with 14 bases between. The CDR3 consists of 10 residues.